The source of this T cell receptor beta chain is a study of T-cell memory formation after mild COVID-19. For the study at large: Clustering of TCRs was largely donor specific. Study-wide results and caveats: Cross-reactive memory appears to have joined, as suggested by some responding clones showing up in pre-infection memory.

This clonotype appeared once. As yet, its antigen is unknown. Constant-segment primers and 5'RACE yielded cDNA libraries for TCR alpha and TCR beta, each carrying sample barcodes and UMIs. TCRdb reprocessed the 5' RACE reads with MiXCR, giving one entry per CDR3 protein. The data show 210,000 or so distinct CDR3 sequences, approximately 10% seen once. This sequence originates from a man aged 18 to 35 who had mild COVID-19 (a few samples of this study predate the infection). Cell type and time point are not known. Sequenced material: PBMCs or a T cell subset sorted from them (not recorded which).

The CDR3 nucleotides read TGTGCCAGCAGCCCCGCGGACGGCGTCTCTGGAAACACCATATATTTT. Its translation is CASSPADGVSGNTIYF. The V call is TRBV6-2 or TRBV6-3, the J call TRBJ1-3; D is undetermined. Trimming stripped 6 bases from V and 0 bases from J, with 15 bases between. The CDR3 runs 16 residues. CDR1 is MNHEY, CDR2 SVGEGT, per germline.